This T cell receptor beta chain was sequenced during a study of tissue T cells after allogeneic stem cell transplantation (dated by TCRdb to the early 2020s). For context, the study as a whole: Using research autopsies of patients with and without GVHD, plus mouse models of GVHD, the study profiled TCR beta repertoires across many tissues. On the human side, the study was prospective and observational, with no blinding or randomization. Results the study describes overall, beyond this receptor: Within patients, how anatomically similar tissues were was a major factor shaping TCR repertoire composition, regardless of disease or transplant status. Which tissue TCRs were alloreactive or antigen-specific was not determined in the study, and some clones might have been persisting host cells. In both patients and mice, T cells from blood and spleen picked up only a limited part of the TCR repertoire that was detected in tissues. Only a few T cell clones appeared in more than one patient, yet motif-based clustering showed tissue-specific repertoire signatures that were shared between patients. A small and clinically heterogeneous patient cohort was studied, and sampling depth was acknowledged as a limitation.

Worth noting for this clone: Its antigen has not been determined. The receptor originates from a mouse, and its gene names and germline sequences are accordingly murine. The missing CDR3 end, 1 residue past where the read stops, is filled in from the germline J gene.

The sample's time point label is to be understood as: mouse harvest day 7 after allogeneic transplant. Each mouse graft, delivered by tail vein injection, combined 10^6 splenic CD5+ T cells with 10^7 T-cell-depleted bone marrow cells. GVHD in mice was modeled with a major MHC-mismatch B6 (H2b) into BALB/c (H2d) model, and tissues were profiled at day 7 or 14. On day 7 or 14 post-transplant, mouse tissues and retro-orbital blood were harvested with separate sterile tools for each animal, and livers were flushed beforehand. Before genomic DNA isolation with the DNeasy Blood & Tissue Kit, mouse tissues were minced using razor blades in buffered saline. The method was the immunoSEQ multiplex PCR assay. TCRbeta CDR3 sequencing was done by Adaptive Biotechnologies at survey depth, reporting CDR3 sequences, V/J genes, productive frequency and template counts. TCR beta CDR3 regions were amplified from genomic DNA instead of RNA. The original pipeline was this. Jensen-Shannon divergence was used to quantify pairwise repertoire overlap between tissues, with a value of 1 meaning complete divergence and a value of 0 meaning identical repertoires. Based on pairwise JSD values, tissues were grouped by single-linkage agglomerative hierarchical clustering, and the results were shown as dendrograms. GLIPH2 was run on all patient samples with simulation_depth 1000, kmer_min_depth 3, cdr3_length_cutoff 8, keeping groups with more than two unique CDR3s. In a standardized tissue-overlap score, Jaccard GLIPH-group overlap across patients was extrapolated to a standard repertoire size of 1000 clones. Linear mixed-effect models, with tissue included as a fixed effect and individual included as a random effect, were used to assess associations of diversity with clinical or experimental variables. Sourced from immuneACCESS, this table was stored by TCRdb with only in-frame sequences that have V and J called. A share of the clones is absent; for the studies checked, an unresolved V gene accounts for under half, and the remainder has no known explanation. V and J calls and clone size follow that table, whereas D and trimming were derived from the DNA. The sample profile shows approximately 7,800 clones; 45% to 50% of them were found once. The biggest ten clones account for roughly 4% of the sample.

CDR1 and CDR2 are drawn from the germline V gene (reference sequence): KGHPV, FQNQEV. V is cut by 6 bases and J by 3 bases, and the space between the germline ends is 9 bases. The CDR3, cysteine through phenylalanine, is 14 amino acids long. Of the CDR3's DNA, 39 bases were read; they are in frame from base 1. The rearrangement combines TRBV26 with TRBJ1-6, and TRBD1 may be the D gene, going by 6 matching bases. TRBJ1-6 has ORF status, its function being uncertain. The receptor was derived from a female BALB/c mouse given C57BL/6 T cells with graft-versus-host disease after an allogeneic hematopoietic cell transplant. The specimen was gut tissue. The CDR3 sequence is CASSQGFYNSPLYF. The part of the CDR3 DNA that was read is TGTGCCAGCAGCCAGGGGTTCTATAATTCGCCCCTCTAC.